The 24 T cell receptor beta chains in this list originate from one sample, sequenced in a study of blood T cell repertoires in COVID-19. Assay: immunoSEQ multiplex PCR; the TCRdb copy retains only in-frame clones and omits some. The sample records tens of thousands of clones, about 85% being singletons. The sample taken for sequencing was peripheral blood. Receptor source: a man in his 60s with active or convalescent COVID-19.

This chain links TRBV11-2 with TRBJ1-1; D ambiguous. The V gene's germline CDR1 is SGHAT and CDR2 FQNNGV. The CDR3 consists of 14 residues. The V and J ends lost 6 bases and 7 bases respectively, with 18 bases between them. The CDR3 is CASSRGEGVFEAFF. Written as DNA, the CDR3 is TGTGCCAGCAGTCGCGGGGAGGGAGTCTTTGAAGCTTTCTTT.

This sequence joins TRBV6-2 or TRBV6-3 and TRBJ2-1, with TRBD2 identical over 16 bases. The CDR3 contains 16 residues. Germline CDR1 and CDR2: MNHEY and SVGEGT. With V trimmed by 6 bases and J by 7 bases, 6 bases remained unmatched. In nucleotides, the CDR3 is TGTGCCAGCAGCCCACCGGGACTAGCGGGAGGGAATGAGCAGTTCTTC. This sequence encodes CASSPPGLAGGNEQFF.

The chain recombines TRBV6-5 with TRBJ1-5, with D perhaps matching TRBD1 (6 bases). Trimming shortened V by 2 bases and J by 4 bases, and 9 bases separated the two germline ends. The CDR3 has 14 residues. CDR1 and CDR2 (germline): MNHEY, SVGAGI. CDR3 amino acids: CASSYGQGNQPQHF. Here the CDR3 DNA reads TGTGCCAGCAGTTACGGCCAGGGGAATCAGCCCCAGCATTTT.

The chain recombines TRBV27 with TRBJ1-2, with 12 positions matching TRBD1. The germline CDR1 and CDR2 sequences are MNHEY and SMNVEV (reference sequence). CDR3 length: 16 residues. Unmatched junction bases numbered 4, after V lost 1 base and J lost 4 bases. CDR3 in amino acids: CASSLYGTGGVYGYTF. The CDR3 bases are TGTGCCAGCAGTTTATATGGGACAGGGGGCGTCTATGGCTACACCTTC.

The chain joins TRBV3-1 (or the pseudogene TRBV3-2) to TRBJ1-6; weak D call: TRBD1 (6 bases). Germline V gives CDR1 LGHDT, CDR2 YNNKEL (reference sequence). The CDR3 runs to 18 residues. The V end was cut by 0 bases, the J end by 4 bases, with 16 bases between. The CDR3 nucleotides read TGTGCCAGCAGCCAAGATAAAGGGGGGGGCGGTTATAATTCACCCCTCCACTTT. It yields the protein CASSQDKGGGGYNSPLHF.

The chain employs TRBV25-1 and TRBJ2-1; 10 nucleotides align to TRBD2. The germline gives CDR1 MGHDK, CDR2 SYGVNS. V was clipped by 4 bases and J by 3 bases; unmatched bases: 3. The CDR3 covers 15 residues. CDR3 protein: CASSGASGSYNEQFF. In nucleotides, the CDR3 is TGTGCCAGCAGTGGAGCTAGCGGGAGCTACAATGAGCAGTTCTTC.

This rearrangement joins TRBV5-5 to TRBJ2-1; possible D gene TRBD1, 5 bases. CDR3 size: 16 residues. Germline assignment: CDR1 SGHKS and CDR2 YYEKEE (reference sequence). The V end was cut by 4 bases, the J end by 1 base, with 15 bases between. The CDR3 nucleotides are TGTGCCAGCAGCGCCTTGCCAGGGAATTCCTACAATGAGCAGTTCTTC. Its protein is CASSALPGNSYNEQFF.

A single count supports this clone. The gene calls are TRBV29-1 and TRBJ1-6, with D perhaps matching TRBD1 (6 bases). V lost 6 bases and J lost 6, with 18 bases in between. This CDR3 region has 15 residues. Germline assignment: CDR1 SQVTM and CDR2 ANQGSEA. The CDR3 reads CSVVTGSRVNSPLHF. For the CDR3, the DNA is TGCAGCGTGGTCACAGGGTCCCGAGTTAATTCACCCCTCCACTTT.

V is TRBV4-1 and J is TRBJ1-2; 8 bases are a match to TRBD1. CDR1 is MGHRA and CDR2 is YSYEKL in the germline V gene. J lost 4 bases, V lost 3 bases, and 10 bases had no gene match. CDR3 size: 16 residues. CDR3 region: CASSQIPGQEFYGYTF. For the CDR3, the DNA is TGCGCCAGCAGCCAGATTCCGGGACAGGAGTTCTATGGCTACACCTTC.

The chain links TRBV4-3 to TRBJ2-3; D perhaps matches TRBD1 (7 bases). This CDR3 contains 17 residues. CDR1 LGHNA and CDR2 YSLEER come from the germline V gene. V shed 0 bases and J shed 0 bases, with 13 bases lying between them. The CDR3 protein is CASSQDGGGESTDTQYF. In nucleotides, the CDR3 is TGCGCCAGCAGCCAAGACGGAGGGGGCGAAAGCACAGATACGCAGTATTTT.

The chain uses TRBV5-1 and TRBJ1-2; 8 nucleotides line up with TRBD1. This CDR3 has 15 residues. J lost 3 bases, V lost 3 bases, and 7 bases had no gene match. Per the germline V gene, CDR1 is SGHRS and CDR2 is YFSETQ. The CDR3 is CASSSDRGTDYGYTF. CDR3 nucleotide sequence: TGCGCCAGCAGCTCAGACAGGGGAACCGACTATGGCTACACCTTC.

The chain recombines TRBV19 with TRBJ2-3; 9 positions agree with TRBD1. This CDR3 has 13 residues. V shed 8 bases, J shed 1 base, and the junction held 1 base outside the gene matches. The germline CDR1 and CDR2 sequences are LNHDA and SQIVND (reference sequence). CDR3 sequence: CASRDRGTDTQYF. The CDR3 DNA reads TGTGCCAGTCGGGACAGGGGCACAGATACGCAGTATTTT.

Only a few counts were recorded for this clone. The chain carries TRBV19 and TRBJ2-1; D ambiguous. The CDR3 covers 14 residues. The germline gives CDR1 LNHDA, CDR2 SQIVND (reference sequence). V shed 5 bases and J shed 0 bases, with 8 bases lying between them. CDR3 sequence reads: CASSFESSYNEQFF. Written as DNA, the CDR3 is TGTGCCAGTAGTTTCGAGAGCTCCTACAATGAGCAGTTCTTC.

This clone was counted once. In nucleotides, the CDR3 is TGTGCCAGCAGCTTTTTACAGGGGGCCGAAGCTTTCTTT. It is translated as CASSFLQGAEAFF. V is TRBV3-1 (or the pseudogene TRBV3-2) and J is TRBJ1-1; the match to TRBD1 covers 9 bases. V lost 5 bases and J lost 8; bases outside the gene matches: 6. The CDR3 contains 13 residues. Germline-derived CDR1 and CDR2 are LGHDT and YNNKEL (reference sequence).

The genes are TRBV11-2 and TRBJ2-7; 8 nucleotides align to TRBD1. Germline trimming cut 1 base from V and 0 bases from J; bases unmatched to any gene: 8. The V gene's germline CDR1 is SGHAT and CDR2 FQNNGV. The CDR3 covers 17 residues. The CDR3 sequence: CASSLGGRDRPSYEQYV. DNA for the CDR3: TGTGCCAGCAGCTTAGGGGGCCGGGACAGGCCCTCCTACGAGCAGTACGTC.

This sequence joins TRBV21-1 and TRBJ2-7; no check of the table's D call, TRBD2, against the DNA was made. TRBV21-1 corresponds to a pseudogene. The CDR3 consists of 17 residues. The CDR3 DNA sequence: TGTGCCAGCAGCAAAGGTCGGACTAGCGGGAGGGCCCATGAGCAGTACGTC. It codes for CASSKGRTSGRAHEQYV.

The V and J genes are TRBV10-3 and TRBJ2-1, with D possibly TRBD2 on 6 matching bases. The length of the CDR3 is 17 residues. The germline CDR1 and CDR2 sequences are ENHRY and SYGVKD. The V and J ends lost 0 bases and 6 bases respectively, with 18 bases between them. DNA for the CDR3: TGTGCCATCAGTGAGTCGAGAACTAGCAAGTGGGTCAATGAGCAGTTCTTC. Translating gives CAISESRTSKWVNEQFF.

The V and J genes are TRBV6-5 and TRBJ2-4; D is perhaps TRBD2 (5 bases). Trimming shortened V by 6 bases and J by 5 bases, and 17 bases separated the two germline ends. This CDR3 is 15 amino acids long. CDR1 and CDR2 (germline): MNHEY, SVGAGI. CDR3 region: CASSRLDYVQNIQYF. The CDR3 nucleotides read TGTGCCAGCAGCCGACTTGACTATGTGCAAAACATTCAGTACTTC.

In its sample, this clone was seen once. The genes are TRBV6-5 and TRBJ2-5, with TRBD2 identical over 10 bases. CDR3 length: 16 residues. After removal of 4 bases from V and 7 bases from J, the junction contained 12 bases not matched to a gene. The germline CDR1 and CDR2 sequences are MNHEY and SVGAGI. The CDR3 nucleotides read TGTGCCAGCAGTTCCCGGACTAGCGGCTCCGGGTCGACCCAGTACTTC. It codes for CASSSRTSGSGSTQYF.

In the case of this clone: Since a much larger clone is just one base distant, this may be a read error. This CDR3 is also generated by other DNA sequences in the sample. V usage is TRBV7-2 and J usage is TRBJ2-5; the D gene is possibly TRBD1 (6 bases). Germline V lookup: CDR1 SGHTA, CDR2 FQGNSA. CDR3 length: 16 residues. The CDR3 DNA reads TGTGCCAGCAGCTCCAAATCACAGGGTTGGCAAGAGACCCAATACTTC. Translating gives CASSSKSQGWQETQYF.

The J gene is TRBJ1-2, the V gene TRBV27; tentatively, D is TRBD1 (6 bases). V was pared by 5 bases and J by 0 bases, with 13 bases between. The CDR3 covers 15 residues. Germline CDR1 MNHEY, CDR2 SMNVEV (reference sequence). The CDR3 DNA follows: TGTGCCAGCAGTAGCGACAGGTTAGCTAACTATGGCTACACCTTC. Translating it yields CASSSDRLANYGYTF.

A single count supports this clone. This rearrangement joins TRBV5-1 to TRBJ2-5, with 12 bases aligning to TRBD2. Germline CDR1 and CDR2: SGHRS and YFSETQ. V dropped 2 bases and J dropped 4; count of bases not matched to a gene: 3. This CDR3 contains 15 residues. The CDR3 DNA reads TGCGCCAGCAGCTTCACTAGCGGGGGGACAGAGACCCAGTACTTC. Translation: CASSFTSGGTETQYF.

The genes are TRBV19 and TRBJ1-5; the D is unclear. Germline V gives CDR1 LNHDA, CDR2 SQIVND (reference sequence). CDR3 length equals 14 residues. Trimming stripped 1 base from V and 4 bases from J, with 8 bases between. CDR3 protein: CASSIARGNQPQHF. CDR3 in DNA: TGTGCCAGTAGTATAGCGCGCGGGAATCAGCCCCAGCATTTT. The full variable domain, in which reference TRBV19 and TRBJ1-5 provide the parts outside the CDR3, is DGGITQSPKYLFRKEGQNVTLSCEQNLNHDAMYWYRQDPGQGLRLIYYSQIVNDFQKGDIAEGYSVSREKKESFPLTVTSAQKNPTAFYLCASSIARGNQPQHFGDGTRLSIL.

The chain links TRBV2 to TRBJ2-3; D may be TRBD1 (6 bases). CDR1 and CDR2 (germline): SNHLY, FYNNEI. Trimming took 4 bases from V and 4 from J, leaving 12 bases between them. The CDR3 loop spans 14 amino acids. The CDR3: CASSAREGADTQYF. As DNA, the CDR3 is TGTGCCAGCAGTGCTCGCGAGGGGGCAGATACGCAGTATTTT. The full variable domain, completed using reference TRBV2 and TRBJ2-3, is EPEVTQTPSHQVTQMGQEVILRCVPISNHLYFYWYRQILGQKVEFLVSFYNNEISEKSEIFDDQFSVERPDGSNFTLKIRSTKLEDSAMYFCASSAREGADTQYFGPGTRLTVL.